This TCR beta chain was sequenced during a study of T cells in Graves' hyperthyroidism and ophthalmopathy. At the level of the study: Peripheral blood was obtained at initial diagnosis, preceding any treatment. Study-level points and caveats: Expanded thyroid clonotypes (above 0.001) were mostly also found in blood.

Losses at the gene ends were 3 bases for V and 6 bases for J; bases not matched to a gene: 9. From germline, CDR1 is MNHEY and CDR2 SVGAGI. CDR3 size: 15 residues. The CDR3 regions of TCR beta were amplified from RNA transcripts. TCR CDR3 underwent first-round RT-PCR with the HTBI primer set. One entry per CDR3 protein, called by TCRdb with MiXCR from the multiplex PCR reads. In the table there are some 550,000 distinct CDR3 sequences, less than 25% of which are singletons. Recently diagnosed hyperthyroidism of less than 2 months' duration affected patients aged 18 to 65. Diagnoses used clinical symptoms, serum thyroxine and TRAb, thyroid ultrasound and orbital computed tomography. A word on this clonotype: Its antigen is still unknown.

The clonotype originates from a man aged 18-30 years with Graves' hyperthyroidism. This chain joins TRBV6-5 and TRBJ1-2; 8 nucleotides agree with TRBD1. Sequencing was done on a sample of blood. For the CDR3, the DNA is TGTGCCAGCAGTTATAAGCAGGGGGCAGTCGATGGCTACACCTTC. This translates into CASSYKQGAVDGYTF.